These 29 T cell receptor beta chains were all obtained from the same sample, sequenced in a study of cytomegalovirus exposure and HLA in healthy donors. PCR used 60 Vbeta primers and 13 Jbeta primers. Using immunoSEQ multiplex PCR, the repertoire was profiled, and TCRdb retains in-frame clones only, with some absent. Among around 150,000 clones, about 81% were seen once, and the ten largest hold less than 1%. The sequenced sample was PBMCs. These receptors were taken from a girl aged 2 to 9 in good health and CMV-seropositive.

This chain connects TRBV15 to TRBJ2-5; tentatively, D is TRBD1 (5 bases). This CDR3 is 12 amino acids long. Between the trimmed V and J ends, which lost 4 bases and 5 bases, there was a span of 8 bases. CDR1 is LNHNV, CDR2 YYDKDF, per germline (reference sequence). The CDR3 protein is CATSKTAETQYF. The CDR3 nucleotides read TGTGCCACCAGCAAGACAGCGGAGACCCAGTACTTC.

The chain recombines TRBV5-6 with TRBJ2-7; 9 bases align to TRBD2. V lost 2 bases to trimming and J lost 0 bases; unmatched junction nucleotides: 9. The germline gives CDR1 SGHDT, CDR2 YYEEEE. This CDR3 region has 17 residues. This CDR3 reads CASSFGGRARISYEQYF. The CDR3 nucleotides are TGTGCCAGCAGCTTCGGCGGGAGGGCCAGGATCTCCTACGAGCAGTACTTC.

The chain recombines TRBV19 with TRBJ2-1; D gene unclear. The length of the CDR3 is 14 residues. V was trimmed by 1 base and J by 5 bases, leaving 9 bases between them. Germline V gives CDR1 LNHDA, CDR2 SQIVND (reference sequence). CDR3 sequence (DNA): TGTGCCAGTAGTATAGGTAGCAACAACAATGAGCAGTTCTTC. It yields the protein CASSIGSNNNEQFF.

V gene TRBV27 combines with J gene TRBJ2-7, with TRBD2 matching 12 bases. The CDR3 length is 16 residues. The J segment lost 6 bases and the V segment lost 5 bases, leaving 11 bases of the junction unmatched. Germline loops: CDR1 MNHEY, CDR2 SMNVEV (reference sequence). CDR3 sequence (DNA): TGTGCCAGCAGTCTAATTACTAGCGGGAGGAATGGCGAGCAGTACTTC. Its protein product is CASSLITSGRNGEQYF.

J is TRBJ2-2 and V is TRBV10-3; maybe TRBD2 (7 bases). V lost 0 bases and J 6 bases, leaving 14 bases between the germline ends. Germline CDR1 ENHRY, CDR2 SYGVKD. The CDR3 extends over 16 amino acids. For the CDR3, the DNA is TGTGCCATCAGTGAGTCGTCTGGAGGGGGGGCCGGGGAGCTGTTTTTT. It translates to CAISESSGGGAGELFF.

V is TRBV5-1 and J is TRBJ2-4, with 9 bases that match TRBD1. V gave up 3 bases and J gave up 3 bases; unmatched junction bases: 4. There are 15 residues in the CDR3. Germline V gene sequence: CDR1 SGHRS, CDR2 YFSETQ. This chain's CDR3 is CASSYRGLVKNIQYF. The CDR3, as DNA: TGCGCCAGCAGCTACAGGGGGCTGGTCAAAAACATTCAGTACTTC.

This clone was seen only once. The rearrangement joins TRBV27 to TRBJ2-3; tentatively, D is TRBD2 (6 bases). The germline CDR1 and CDR2 sequences are MNHEY and SMNVEV (reference sequence). The germline V and J ends were trimmed by 6 bases and 1 base, with 11 bases remaining between them. The CDR3 length is 14 residues. CDR3 residues: CASSAPSGTDTQYF. The DNA for the CDR3 is TGTGCCAGCAGCGCGCCTAGCGGCACAGATACGCAGTATTTT.

The chain combines TRBV4-2 with TRBJ2-2; TRBD2 might be the D (6 bases). From germline, CDR1 is LGHNA and CDR2 YNFKEQ. The CDR3 sequence is 16 residues long. The V gene lost 1 base and the J gene lost 6 bases, with 15 bases spanning the gap. The CDR3 here is CASSQGLVLHAGELFF. CDR3 in DNA: TGTGCCAGCAGCCAAGGACTAGTATTACACGCCGGGGAGCTGTTTTTT.

V is TRBV5-1 and J is TRBJ1-2; 7 bases are shared with TRBD1. The CDR3 has 12 amino acids. From germline, CDR1 is SGHRS and CDR2 YFSETQ. J gave up 7 bases and V 3 bases, and 3 bases lay outside the gene matches. The CDR3 here is CASSSTGRGYTF. DNA for the CDR3: TGCGCCAGCAGCTCGACAGGGCGTGGCTACACCTTC.

The chain combines TRBV29-1 with TRBJ2-4; weak D call: TRBD2 (6 bases). The CDR3 is made up of 14 amino acids. Germline V gene lookup returns CDR1 SQVTM and CDR2 ANQGSEA. Trimming stripped 1 base from V and 5 bases from J, with 12 bases between. The CDR3 DNA is TGCAGCGTTGAAGGGGGGGAGTGGGAAAACATTCAGTACTTC. It encodes CSVEGGEWENIQYF.

The chain joins TRBV5-4 to TRBJ2-7; TRBD2 agrees at 7 bases. Trimming at V came to 4 bases and at J to 0 bases, leaving 10 bases not matched to a gene. The CDR3 totals 16 residues. CDR1 and CDR2 from the germline V gene are SGHNT and YYREEE (reference sequence). Here the CDR3 reads CASSPDSGRSSYEQYF. CDR3 DNA sequence: TGTGCCAGCAGCCCCGATAGCGGGCGAAGCTCCTACGAGCAGTACTTC.

The chain is built from TRBV29-1 and TRBJ1-4, with TRBD1 matching over 9 bases. The CDR3 length is 13 residues. J was trimmed by 8 bases and V by 8 bases; bases with no gene match: 9. Germline V gene data show CDR1 as SQVTM and CDR2 as ANQGSEA. The CDR3 coding sequence is TGCAGCATTAGGACAGGGGCGGACGAAAAACTGTTTTTT. Translating it yields CSIRTGADEKLFF.

This clone was seen once. The chain has TRBV6-1 and TRBJ2-1; TRBD1 is a possible D gene (6 bases). CDR3 size: 14 residues. V lost 3 bases to trimming and J lost 5 bases, with 11 bases between them. Germline assignment: CDR1 MNHNS and CDR2 SASEGT. CDR3 in amino acids: CASSEQGPHNEQFF. As DNA, the CDR3 is TGTGCCAGCAGTGAGCAGGGGCCTCACAATGAGCAGTTCTTC.

For this clone: Its ends do not fully match the called genes, so a read error is possible. The genes are TRBV7-9 and TRBJ2-5, with 9 bases lining up with TRBD1. The V gene's germline CDR1 is SEHNR and CDR2 FQNEAQ (reference sequence). CDR3 size: 12 residues. CDR3 DNA: TGTTCCAGCAGCTTAGACCGGGACAGGGAGGACTTC. It is translated as CSSSLDRDREDF.

This clone was observed a handful of times. The chain links TRBV7-9 to TRBJ2-6; TRBD1 matches 11 bases. The trim removed 5 bases at V and 2 bases at J, leaving 8 bases unmatched. The CDR3 extends over 18 amino acids. Germline CDR1 and CDR2: SEHNR and FQNEAQ (reference sequence). CDR3 protein: CASSLWTGGAAGANVLTF. CDR3 bases: TGTGCCAGCAGCCTTTGGACAGGGGGCGCGGCTGGGGCCAACGTCCTGACTTTC.

The chain links TRBV28 to TRBJ1-5, with 12 bases fitting TRBD1. The CDR3 spans 16 residues. After removal of 5 bases from V and 6 bases from J, the junction contained 8 bases not matched to a gene. The germline gives CDR1 MDHEN, CDR2 SYDVKM. CDR3 coding DNA: TGTGCCAGCAGTGCCCCCGGGACAGGGGGCGTTCAGCCCCAGCATTTT. Amino acids: CASSAPGTGGVQPQHF.

The chain combines TRBV6-6 with TRBJ2-1; TRBD2 agrees at 9 bases. After removal of 4 bases from V and 0 bases from J, the junction contained 4 bases not matched to a gene. The CDR3 runs 16 residues. Looked up from germline, CDR1 is MNHNY and CDR2 is SVGAGI (reference sequence). CDR3 sequence reads: CASSFVSGSSYNEQFF. As DNA, the CDR3 is TGTGCCAGCAGTTTCGTTAGCGGGAGCTCCTACAATGAGCAGTTCTTC.

The chain uses TRBV27 and TRBJ1-3, with TRBD1 as a possible D gene (6 bases). The CDR3 loop spans 15 amino acids. From germline, CDR1 is MNHEY and CDR2 SMNVEV (reference sequence). V was pared by 3 bases and J by 2 bases, with 11 bases between. The CDR3: CASSFSGGPGNTIYF. CDR3 in DNA: TGTGCCAGCAGTTTTTCGGGGGGCCCTGGAAACACCATATATTTT.

The rearrangement links TRBV7-9 to TRBJ2-7; 7 bases map to TRBD2. Germline CDR1 and CDR2: SEHNR and FQNEAQ (reference sequence). The CDR3 extends over 13 amino acids. The ends lost 10 bases at V and 3 bases at J; junction bases unmatched: 9. CDR3 region: CATTSGTFYEQYF. For the CDR3, the DNA is TGTGCCACCACGAGCGGGACGTTCTACGAGCAGTACTTC.

This chain joins TRBV13 and TRBJ2-7; TRBD2 aligns across 8 bases. The CDR3 is made up of 18 amino acids. J was trimmed by 2 bases and V by 2 bases; bases with no gene match: 14. From germline, CDR1 is PRHDT and CDR2 FYEKMQ (reference sequence). The CDR3 DNA is TGTGCCAGCAGCTTACAATTCTATGGGGCTAGCGGGCCCTACGAGCAGTACTTC. Its protein product is CASSLQFYGASGPYEQYF. Looking up the rest from reference TRBV13 and TRBJ2-7 gives the full variable domain: AAGVIQSPRHLIKEKRETATLKCYPIPRHDTVYWYQQGPGQDPQFLISFYEKMQSDKGSIPDRFSAQQFSDYHSELNMSSLELGDSALYFCASSLQFYGASGPYEQYFGPGTRLTVT.

CDR3: CASSGGAAPGEETQYF. The CDR3 region has the DNA TGTGCCAGCAGCGGGGGAGCGGCCCCTGGAGAAGAGACCCAGTACTTC. V usage is TRBV2 and J usage is TRBJ2-5, with a tentative D call TRBD2 (6 bases). The CDR3 length is 16 residues. The V end lost 6 bases, the J end lost 3 bases, and 20 bases lay between the germline ends. Germline CDR1 reads SNHLY; CDR2 reads FYNNEI.

The V call is TRBV4-2, the J call TRBJ2-1, with 8 bases aligning to TRBD2. V was pared by 1 base and J by 4 bases, with 12 bases of the junction left unmatched. Looked up from germline, CDR1 is LGHNA and CDR2 is YNFKEQ. This CDR3 is built from 18 residues. CDR3 sequence: CASSQGGVGAGAYNEQFF. In DNA, the CDR3 is TGTGCCAGCAGCCAAGGTGGTGTTGGAGCGGGAGCATACAATGAGCAGTTCTTC.

The chain carries TRBV10-2 and TRBJ2-4; no reliable D call. Between the trimmed V and J ends, which lost 8 bases and 9 bases, there was a span of 17 bases. The CDR3 runs to 13 residues. CDR1 and CDR2 (germline): WSHSY, SAAADI. The CDR3 sequence is CASLDISNGIQYF. The CDR3 DNA follows: TGCGCCAGCCTTGACATATCGAACGGCATTCAGTACTTC.

The CDR3 sequence: CASSYKAGVSTDTQYF. CDR3 nucleotides: TGTGCCAGCAGCTATAAAGCAGGGGTAAGCACAGATACGCAGTATTTT. This sequence joins TRBV9 and TRBJ2-3, with a possible D match to TRBD1 (6 bases). The V and J ends lost 4 bases and 0 bases respectively, with 15 bases between them. Germline V gene lookup returns CDR1 SGDLS and CDR2 YYNGEE. The CDR3 is 16 amino acids.

The V gene is TRBV29-1, the J gene TRBJ2-5, with unresolved D. There are 13 residues in the CDR3. Germline V gene data show CDR1 as SQVTM and CDR2 as ANQGSEA. V was pared by 4 bases and J by 4 bases, with 13 bases between. This chain's CDR3 is CSVVAATGETQYF. The CDR3 bases are TGCAGCGTTGTGGCGGCGACGGGAGAGACCCAGTACTTC.

This clone turned up a few times. The J gene is TRBJ2-2, the V gene TRBV2, with 7 bases that match TRBD2. The trim removed 6 bases at V and 5 bases at J, leaving 6 bases unmatched. The germline V gene has CDR1 SNHLY and CDR2 FYNNEI. The CDR3 has 14 amino acids. CDR3 sequence reads: CASRSRGGTGELFF. For the CDR3, the DNA is TGTGCCAGCAGGTCCCGGGGAGGGACCGGGGAGCTGTTTTTT. The full variable domain, rest sourced from reference TRBV2 and TRBJ2-2, is EPEVTQTPSHQVTQMGQEVILRCVPISNHLYFYWYRQILGQKVEFLVSFYNNEISEKSEIFDDQFSVERPDGSNFTLKIRSTKLEDSAMYFCASRSRGGTGELFFGEGSRLTVL.

The chain is built from TRBV10-1 and TRBJ2-7; the match to TRBD2 covers 13 bases. CDR1 WNHNN and CDR2 SYGVQD come from the germline V gene (reference sequence). J was trimmed by 5 bases and V by 3 bases; bases with no gene match: 1. The CDR3 totals 14 residues. CDR3 in DNA: TGCGCCAGCAGTGAAGGGACTAGCGGGAACGAGCAGTACTTC. This encodes CASSEGTSGNEQYF.

CDR3 sequence reads: CAYYRGPNENEQFF. As DNA, the CDR3 is TGTGCCTACTACAGGGGGCCAAACGAGAATGAGCAGTTCTTC. The chain combines TRBV30 with TRBJ2-1; 9 bases are a match to TRBD1. V dropped 7 bases and J dropped 7; count of bases not matched to a gene: 11. This CDR3 contains 14 residues. The germline gives CDR1 GTSNPN, CDR2 SVGIG (reference sequence).

This rearrangement joins TRBV11-2 to TRBJ2-1; TRBD2 agrees at 12 bases. The V and J ends lost 5 bases and 4 bases, in that order; junction bases with no gene match: 9. The CDR3 is made up of 17 amino acids. Germline lookup yields CDR1 SGHAT and CDR2 FQNNGV. The CDR3: CASSPYSGTSGYNEQFF. The DNA of the CDR3 is TGTGCCAGCAGCCCATATTCCGGGACTAGCGGGTACAATGAGCAGTTCTTC.